This TCR beta chain was profiled in a study of spatial heterogeneity in lung cancer. Study as a whole: Sequencing consistently turned up more beta-chain sequences than alpha-chain sequences. The study observed each unique TCR and UMI combination more than ten times on average in raw reads.

Germline V gives CDR1 MNHEY, CDR2 SVGAGI. V shed 5 bases and J 5 bases; nucleotides not matched to a gene: 10. This CDR3 is built from 16 residues. Regarding this clonotype: The antigen is undetermined. A much larger clone differs by one base, so this may be a read error.

TCRdb independently ran MiXCR on the 5' RACE reads; one entry per CDR3 protein. The repertoire holds about 23,000 distinct CDR3 sequences, with less than 3.5% as singletons. Time point reported: sample taken at primary tumor resection. Whole RNA from tumor, nontumor lung or frozen PBMC was sequenced unsorted. There were 72 donors, all of them untreated patients with early-stage non-small cell lung cancer. Study findings and constraints: Ubiquitous expanded tumor TCRs appeared in blood more at resection than follow-up.

This TCR was recovered from a female donor with early-stage non-small cell lung cancer. The material sequenced was PBMCs, taken at surgery. The chain has TRBV6-5 and TRBJ2-3; 10 nucleotides line up with TRBD2. CDR3 protein: CASSPGLARRGDTQYF. The CDR3, as DNA: TGTGCCAGCAGTCCGGGACTAGCGAGGAGGGGAGATACGCAGTATTTT.